This passage covers 16 T cell receptor beta chains from one sample sequenced in a study of cytomegalovirus exposure and HLA in healthy donors. The primer mix had 60 Vbeta and 13 Jbeta primers. The table came from immunoSEQ multiplex PCR; TCRdb's copy has only in-frame clones and leaves some out. The table has 60,000 to 70,000 clones, 70% to 80% seen once. Input material: PBMCs. The receptors shown here come from a man between 45 and 60 years old in good health and CMV-seronegative.

This sequence joins TRBV19 and TRBJ1-1; possible D gene TRBD1, 5 bases. The CDR3 is 12 amino acids. Germline values: CDR1 LNHDA, CDR2 SQIVND (reference sequence). V lost 6 bases and J 4 bases, leaving 9 bases between the germline ends. CDR3 DNA sequence: TGTGCCAGTAGGGGGCAGAGCACTGAAGCTTTCTTT. Protein product: CASRGQSTEAFF. The full variable domain, with the rest looked up from reference TRBV19 and TRBJ1-1, is DGGITQSPKYLFRKEGQNVTLSCEQNLNHDAMYWYRQDPGQGLRLIYYSQIVNDFQKGDIAEGYSVSREKKESFPLTVTSAQKNPTAFYLCASRGQSTEAFFGQGTRLTVV.

The rearrangement joins TRBV7-9 to TRBJ2-2; the D gene is possibly TRBD1 (7 bases). The CDR3 loop spans 13 amino acids. The germline CDR1 and CDR2 sequences are SEHNR and FQNEAQ (reference sequence). V was shortened by 6 bases and J by 10 bases, with 15 bases between the two germline ends. The CDR3 reads CASSSRGVAELFF. DNA of the CDR3: TGTGCCAGCAGTAGCAGGGGGGTAGCGGAGCTGTTTTTT.

The chain couples TRBV5-4 to TRBJ1-2, with D possibly matching TRBD1 (5 bases). The V gene's germline CDR1 is SGHNT and CDR2 YYREEE (reference sequence). This CDR3 has 14 amino acids. V shed 1 base and J shed 7 bases, with 14 bases lying between them. CDR3 region: CASSLKGSKGGYTF. The CDR3 bases are TGTGCCAGCAGCTTGAAGGGGTCGAAGGGTGGCTACACCTTC. Full variable domain (rest looked up from reference TRBV5-4 and TRBJ1-2): ETGVTQSPTHLIKTRGQQVTLRCSSQSGHNTVSWYQQALGQGPQFIFQYYREEENGRGNFPPRFSGLQFPNYSSELNVNALELDDSALYLCASSLKGSKGGYTFGSGTRLTVV.

CDR3 in amino acids: CASSEWTSGPYEQYF. The DNA of the CDR3 is TGTGCCAGCAGTGAATGGACTAGCGGGCCCTACGAGCAGTACTTC. The chain employs TRBV6-1 and TRBJ2-7; TRBD2 aligns across 11 bases. Trimming removed 2 bases from V and 2 bases from J; junction bases left unmatched: 2. The CDR3 runs to 15 residues. Germline V CDR1 and CDR2: MNHNS, SASEGT.

This clone was counted once. The V call is TRBV5-4, the J call TRBJ1-1, with a weak D call TRBD1 (5 bases). The germline gives CDR1 SGHNT, CDR2 YYREEE (reference sequence). V dropped 2 bases and J dropped 5 bases, with 10 bases sitting between them. CDR3 length: 13 amino acids. The CDR3 region is CASSFQGGTEAFF. For the CDR3, the DNA is TGTGCCAGCAGCTTTCAGGGAGGGACTGAAGCTTTCTTT. Filled out from reference TRBV5-4 and TRBJ1-1, the complete variable domain reads ETGVTQSPTHLIKTRGQQVTLRCSSQSGHNTVSWYQQALGQGPQFIFQYYREEENGRGNFPPRFSGLQFPNYSSELNVNALELDDSALYLCASSFQGGTEAFFGQGTRLTVV.

The V and J genes are TRBV25-1 and TRBJ1-1, with TRBD1 as a possible D gene (6 bases). The V gene lost 2 bases and the J gene lost 4 bases, with 14 bases spanning the gap. Germline loops: CDR1 MGHDK, CDR2 SYGVNS. This CDR3 is built from 15 residues. In DNA form, the CDR3 reads TGTGCCAGCAGTGAAACCGGGGGGCAGGCCACTGAAGCTTTCTTT. It yields the protein CASSETGGQATEAFF.

The gene calls are TRBV10-1 and TRBJ2-1, with 9 bases identical to TRBD2. Germline CDR1 WNHNN, CDR2 SYGVQD (reference sequence). The J segment lost 1 base and the V segment lost 5 bases, leaving 12 bases of the junction unmatched. This CDR3 spans 18 amino acids. The CDR3 here is CASSNLAGRERSYNEQFF. In DNA, the CDR3 is TGCGCCAGCAGTAACCTAGCGGGACGGGAGAGGTCCTACAATGAGCAGTTCTTC.

The chain combines TRBV9 with TRBJ2-2; 7 positions match TRBD2. With 4 bases clipped from V and 1 base from J, the junction kept 4 bases outside the gene matches. CDR1 and CDR2 from the germline V gene are SGDLS and YYNGEE. The CDR3 has 15 amino acids. In DNA, the CDR3 is TGTGCCAGCAGCCCGTGGGGGGGGAACACCGGGGAGCTGTTTTTT. Translating it yields CASSPWGGNTGELFF. Together with reference TRBV9 and TRBJ2-2, the CDR3 gives the full variable domain: DSGVTQTPKHLITATGQRVTLRCSPRSGDLSVYWYQQSLDQGLQFLIQYYNGEERAKGNILERFSAQQFPDLHSELNLSSLELGDSALYFCASSPWGGNTGELFFGEGSRLTVL.

There are a few counts of this clone. The V and J genes are TRBV6-5 and TRBJ2-7; TRBD1 matches 10 bases. The trim removed 2 bases at V and 4 bases at J, leaving 2 bases unmatched. Germline CDR1 reads MNHEY; CDR2 reads SVGAGI. The CDR3 runs to 14 residues. CDR3 bases: TGTGCCAGCAGTTACGTGGACAGGGGGTACGAGCAGTACTTC. Its protein product is CASSYVDRGYEQYF.

V and J are TRBV2 and TRBJ2-3; D is unresolved. The germline V gene encodes CDR1 SNHLY and CDR2 FYNNEI. V lost 4 bases and J 5 bases, leaving 10 bases between the germline ends. The CDR3 covers 13 residues. The CDR3 is CASSGLLGDTQYF. CDR3 DNA: TGTGCCAGCAGTGGACTCTTAGGAGATACGCAGTATTTT.

This sequence joins TRBV11-2 and TRBJ2-3; 10 bases agree with TRBD2. CDR3 length: 16 amino acids. The V gene's germline CDR1 is SGHAT and CDR2 FQNNGV. Germline trimming cut 1 base from V and 7 bases from J; bases unmatched to any gene: 8. CDR3 nucleotide sequence: TGTGCCAGCAGCTTAGGATCTAGCGGGAGACGCTATACGCAGTATTTT. This codes for CASSLGSSGRRYTQYF.

The chain has TRBV27 and TRBJ2-3, with TRBD2 as a possible D gene (5 bases). The CDR3 sequence is 15 residues long. V lost 9 bases and J lost 0, with 16 bases in between. CDR1 and CDR2 (germline): MNHEY, SMNVEV (reference sequence). CDR3 in DNA: TGTGCCAGTCGTTCCCGGGGAACTAGCACAGATACGCAGTATTTT. Residues: CASRSRGTSTDTQYF.

The chain uses TRBV7-8 and TRBJ1-2, with D possibly matching TRBD1 (6 bases). This CDR3 spans 18 amino acids. Between the trimmed V and J ends, which lost 1 base and 0 bases, there was a span of 18 bases. CDR1 and CDR2 (germline): SGHVS, FQNEAQ. The CDR3 nucleotides read TGTGCCAGCAGCTTAGATCGGTGGACAAAGGGGGCTAACTATGGCTACACCTTC. Its protein product is CASSLDRWTKGANYGYTF.

This rearrangement joins TRBV19 to TRBJ1-1, with D unresolved. Deletions cut 5 bases from V and 1 base from J, with 8 bases between. The CDR3 is made up of 13 amino acids. Germline V lookup: CDR1 LNHDA, CDR2 SQIVND (reference sequence). This chain's CDR3 is CASSPRWNTEAFF. The DNA for the CDR3 is TGTGCCAGTAGTCCTCGGTGGAACACTGAAGCTTTCTTT. The whole variable domain, filled in from reference TRBV19 and TRBJ1-1, reads DGGITQSPKYLFRKEGQNVTLSCEQNLNHDAMYWYRQDPGQGLRLIYYSQIVNDFQKGDIAEGYSVSREKKESFPLTVTSAQKNPTAFYLCASSPRWNTEAFFGQGTRLTVV.

This chain uses TRBV6-1 with TRBJ1-6; D is perhaps TRBD1 (6 bases). V lost 11 bases and J 10 bases, leaving 24 bases between the germline ends. Germline V lookup: CDR1 MNHNS, CDR2 SASEGT. The CDR3 is 15 amino acids. The DNA for the CDR3 is TGTGCCGGAAGGACTTGGGACACCTCTGACTCACCCCTCCACTTT. It codes for CAGRTWDTSDSPLHF.

The chain links TRBV6-5 to TRBJ2-7; tentative D call: TRBD2 (5 bases). V was pared by 6 bases and J by 7 bases, with 16 bases between. CDR1 and CDR2 (germline): MNHEY, SVGAGI. The CDR3 covers 13 residues. This chain's CDR3 is CASRRVSVREQYF. The CDR3 nucleotides are TGTGCCAGCAGGCGGGTATCGGTTCGGGAGCAGTACTTC.